This entry lists 3 T cell receptor beta chains sequenced from one sample in a study of OX40 agonist ivuxolimab in advanced cancers. Assay used: immunoSEQ multiplex PCR; TCRdb lists only in-frame clones, some missing. The table records roughly 64,000 clones, about 83% of them present only once. Sequenced here: CD4+ or CD8+ T cells sorted from blood, sampled in a trial of the OX40 agonist ivuxolimab. The receptors shown here come from an adult with an advanced solid tumor such as melanoma, head and neck, liver or kidney cancer.

The chain joins TRBV5-4 to TRBJ1-3, with TRBD1 matching over 9 bases. The V gene's germline CDR1 is SGHNT and CDR2 YYREEE (reference sequence). Germline trimming cut 1 base from V and 4 bases from J; bases unmatched to any gene: 3. The CDR3 is made up of 15 amino acids. The CDR3 loop reads CASSLIGTGGNTIYF. CDR3 coding DNA: TGTGCCAGCAGCTTGATTGGGACAGGGGGAAACACCATATATTTT.

V gene TRBV6-5 combines with J gene TRBJ2-7; TRBD1 matches 9 bases. CDR1 MNHEY and CDR2 SVGAGI come from the germline V gene. This CDR3 contains 16 residues. V shed 3 bases and J 0 bases; nucleotides not matched to a gene: 6. This CDR3 is CASSYRTTGGSYEQYF. CDR3 coding DNA: TGTGCCAGCAGTTATCGGACGACAGGGGGCTCCTACGAGCAGTACTTC.

This clone was found a few times. The chain recombines TRBV6-1 with TRBJ1-3; D remains ambiguous. The CDR3 length is 13 residues. Looked up from germline, CDR1 is MNHNS and CDR2 is SASEGT. V lost 6 bases to trimming and J lost 0 bases, with 6 bases between them. The CDR3: CASRQSSGNTIYF. DNA of the CDR3: TGTGCCAGCAGACAGAGCTCTGGAAACACCATATATTTT.